A selection of T cell receptor beta chains follows, all from one sample in a study of cytomegalovirus exposure and HLA in healthy donors. The data were produced by immunoSEQ multiplex PCR, yet TCRdb's version contains in-frame clones alone and is incomplete. This sample has more than 100,000 clones, with around 80% found just once. Material for sequencing was PBMCs. These receptors originate from a man in his forties or fifties in good health and CMV-seronegative. The CDR3 runs from the conserved cysteine through the conserved F or W. A D gene is named only where the DNA matches it firmly. Clone size is given for some rows only: seen once, a few or many times, or a class if the clone is expanded.

cdr3_aa cdr3_nt clone_size j_call d_call v_call
CASRPGLARGSEQYF TGTGCCAGCAGACCCGGACTAGCGAGGGGTAGCGAGCAGTACTTC few TRBJ2-7 TRBD2 TRBV5-5
CASSHQGGDEQYF TGTGCCAGCAGTCACCAAGGGGGGGACGAGCAGTACTTC . TRBJ2-7 . TRBV6-5
CSVDAAGHEKLFF TGCAGCGTTGACGCGGCAGGGCATGAAAAACTGTTTTTT . TRBJ1-4 . TRBV29-1
CASSWTVSYEQYF TGTGCCAGCAGTTGGACAGTCTCCTACGAGCAGTACTTC once TRBJ2-7 . TRBV6-5
CASSKGGQGLYEQYF TGTGCCAGCAGCAAGGGGGGACAGGGCCTCTACGAGCAGTACTTC . TRBJ2-7 TRBD1 TRBV6-5
CASRANRARVHNEQFF TGTGCCAGCAGGGCGAACAGGGCCCGGGTCCACAATGAGCAGTTCTTC . TRBJ2-1 . TRBV2
CASSYVRGGGYEQYF TGTGCCAGCAGTTATGTGAGGGGGGGCGGCTACGAGCAGTACTTC . TRBJ2-7 . TRBV28
CASSLSPSGSREQYF TGTGCCAGCAGTTTATCTCCTAGCGGTAGCCGCGAGCAGTACTTC . TRBJ2-7 TRBD2 TRBV28
CASRPGESSEKLFF TGTGCCAGCAGACCAGGGGAGAGTAGTGAAAAACTGTTTTTT . TRBJ1-4 . TRBV28
CASRGQTDTQYF TGCGCCAGCAGGGGCCAAACAGATACGCAGTATTTT once TRBJ2-3 . TRBV4-1
CASSPPSPLTGTAGQYF TGTGCCAGCTCACCACCCTCCCCCTTGACAGGGACGGCGGGGCAGTACTTC . TRBJ2-7 TRBD1 TRBV18
CASSLEGRGQSRQFF TGTGCCAGCAGCTTAGAGGGCAGGGGGCAGAGTCGGCAGTTCTTC . TRBJ2-1 TRBD1 TRBV7-9
CASSLRVGANEKLFF TGTGCCAGCAGCTTACGGGTCGGGGCTAATGAAAAACTGTTTTTT once TRBJ1-4 . TRBV5-4
CASSYPVADTQYF TGTGCCAGCAGCTATCCGGTGGCAGATACGCAGTATTTT . TRBJ2-3 . TRBV5-4
CASSLPPSGGPYEQYF TGTGCCAGCAGCTTACCCCCTAGCGGGGGACCCTACGAGCAGTACTTC . TRBJ2-7 TRBD2 TRBV7-2
CASSLVTGHGLAGGDTQYF TGCGCCAGCAGCTTGGTTACAGGGCACGGGCTAGCGGGAGGAGATACGCAGTATTTT . TRBJ2-3 TRBD2 TRBV5-1
CASGRALTGNEQFF TGTGCCAGCGGGAGGGCCCTTACAGGCAATGAGCAGTTCTTC . TRBJ2-1 TRBD2 TRBV27
CASRRTNTEAFF TGTGCCAGCCGAAGGACTAACACTGAAGCTTTCTTT . TRBJ1-1 . TRBV25-1
CASTPPGRFPFF TGTGCCAGCACCCCCCCCGGCAGGTTCCCTTTCTTT . TRBJ1-1 . TRBV28
CASSLTSTNEKLFF TGCGCCAGCAGCTTGACTTCAACTAATGAAAAACTGTTTTTT . TRBJ1-4 . TRBV5-1
CASGPRAGGSINEQFF TGTGCCAGCGGCCCCCGGGCAGGGGGTTCCATCAATGAGCAGTTCTTC . TRBJ2-1 TRBD1 TRBV5-6
CASSLGGLQETQYF TGCGCCAGCAGCTTGGGTGGTCTACAAGAGACCCAGTACTTC . TRBJ2-5 . TRBV5-1
CASSLRTGQNEKLFF TGTGCCAGCAGTCTCCGGACAGGGCAGAATGAAAAACTGTTTTTT . TRBJ1-4 TRBD1 TRBV9
CAWSVGDLGTQYF TGTGCCTGGAGTGTAGGGGATCTTGGGACCCAGTACTTC . TRBJ2-5 . TRBV30